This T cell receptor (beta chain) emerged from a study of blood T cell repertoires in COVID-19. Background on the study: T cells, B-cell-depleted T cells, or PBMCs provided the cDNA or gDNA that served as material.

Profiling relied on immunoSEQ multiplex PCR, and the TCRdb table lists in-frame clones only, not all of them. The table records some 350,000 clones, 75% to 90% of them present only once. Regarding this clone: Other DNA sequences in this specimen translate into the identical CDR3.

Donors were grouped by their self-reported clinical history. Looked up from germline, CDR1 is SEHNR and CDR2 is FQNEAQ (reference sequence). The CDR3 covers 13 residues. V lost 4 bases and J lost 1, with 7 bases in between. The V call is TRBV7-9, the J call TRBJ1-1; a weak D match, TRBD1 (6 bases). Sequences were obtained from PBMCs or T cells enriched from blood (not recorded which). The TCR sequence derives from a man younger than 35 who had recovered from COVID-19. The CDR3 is CASSSQGNTEAFF. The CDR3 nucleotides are TGTGCCAGCAGCTCACAGGGGAACACTGAAGCTTTCTTT.